The present T cell receptor (beta chain) was sequenced within a study of blood T cell repertoires in COVID-19. Whole-study context: Researchers got acute and convalescent COVID-19 samples from the United States, Italy and Spain. T cells, B-cell-depleted T cells, or PBMCs supplied cDNA or gDNA.

Trimming took 5 bases from V and 2 from J; bases not matched to a gene: 7. CDR1 MNHNY and CDR2 SVGAGI come from the germline V gene (reference sequence). CDR3 size: 15 residues. This clone was observed once. Source study methods: Cell counts per sample came from amplifying reference gene primers. The protocol was immunoSEQ multiplex PCR, while the TCRdb copy is restricted to in-frame clones and leaves out a portion. Clone size and the V and J calls come from that table; the DNA yielded D and trimming. The profile shows some 71,000 clones, more than 75% of them singletons. The clonotype was recovered from a woman aged 70-85 years with acute or convalescent COVID-19. The chain uses TRBV6-6 and TRBJ2-7; 9 positions match TRBD2. Material for sequencing was peripheral blood. CDR3 sequence (DNA): TGTGCCAGCAGTGGTAGCGGGAGCTTAACCTACGAGCAGTACTTC. Amino acids: CASSGSGSLTYEQYF.